This T cell receptor beta chain is from a study of shared clonotypes between healthy human individuals. Findings and limits, study-wide: The donor pool, a small one, limited the genetic and exposure-history diversity represented. Naive subsets generally had larger estimated richness than memory subsets.

Remarks on this clone: The target antigen is unknown.

A CD45RA+ naive subset and a CD45RA-negative memory subset were split from CD4+ cells. V lost 3 bases, J lost 7 bases, and 10 bases lay in between. The CDR3 sequence is 14 residues long. Germline CDR1 reads MNHEY; CDR2 reads SMNVEV (reference sequence). The protocol was immunoSEQ multiplex PCR, while the TCRdb copy is restricted to in-frame clones and leaves out a portion. The sample shows just over 2,000,000 clones, over 85% of them seen only once. The receptor's source is a man aged 18-30 years in good health. Material for sequencing was naive CD4+ T cells sorted from blood. Sample subset: CD45RA+ positively selected. The gene calls are TRBV27 and TRBJ1-6, with a tentative D call TRBD1 (5 bases). Here the CDR3 reads CASSFRVRNSPLHF. CDR3 DNA sequence: TGTGCCAGCAGTTTCAGGGTGCGGAATTCACCCCTCCACTTT.